A single sample gave rise to the 14 T cell receptor beta chains below, sequenced in a study of shared clonotypes between healthy human individuals. The method was immunoSEQ multiplex PCR; TCRdb's version includes in-frame clones alone and lacks a portion of them. The table shows about 1 million clones, with about 75% occurring only once. What was sequenced was memory CD4+ T cells sorted from blood. The sample's subset: CD45RA-negative fraction. The receptor source for this set is a man aged 18 to 29 in good health.

Details on this clone: The same CDR3 arises from other DNA sequences in this sample as well. V usage is TRBV6-5 and J usage is TRBJ2-7; D remains unclear. Trimming took 6 bases from V and 4 from J, leaving 7 bases between them. Germline loops: CDR1 MNHEY, CDR2 SVGAGI. The CDR3 has 11 amino acids. The CDR3 protein is CASRDGYEQYF. The CDR3 bases are TGTGCCAGCAGGGACGGTTACGAGCAGTACTTC.

The chain recombines TRBV5-1 with TRBJ2-1; 10 bases agree with TRBD2. CDR1 is SGHRS and CDR2 is YFSETQ in the germline V gene. This CDR3 is 16 amino acids long. J gave up 5 bases and V 0 bases, and 5 bases lay outside the gene matches. CDR3 amino acids: CASSLVASGSHNEQFF. Written as DNA, the CDR3 is TGCGCCAGCAGCTTGGTGGCTAGCGGGAGTCACAATGAGCAGTTCTTC.

The chain joins TRBV5-6 to TRBJ2-1; D possibly matches TRBD1 or TRBD2 (5 bases each). CDR1 is SGHDT, CDR2 YYEEEE, per germline. Trimming pared 1 base from V and 10 bases from J, leaving 12 bases between. The CDR3 runs to 13 residues. The DNA for the CDR3 is TGTGCCAGCAGCTTGTACGGGGCAGGGGAGCAGTTCTTC. Protein sequence: CASSLYGAGEQFF.

The chain uses TRBV30 and TRBJ1-3; no clear D gene. The CDR3 has 14 amino acids. The V gene's germline CDR1 is GTSNPN and CDR2 SVGIG (reference sequence). Between the trimmed V and J ends, which lost 0 bases and 0 bases, there was a span of 6 bases. CDR3 amino acids: CAWSVWGSGNTIYF. In nucleotides, the CDR3 is TGTGCCTGGAGTGTATGGGGCTCTGGAAACACCATATATTTT.

The chain links TRBV7-9 to TRBJ1-5; D is undetermined. V was shortened by 5 bases and J by 0 bases, with 11 bases between the two germline ends. In germline, CDR1 is SEHNR, CDR2 FQNEAQ (reference sequence). CDR3 length: 15 residues. The CDR3 coding sequence is TGTGCCAGCAGCCAAGCGGGAGATAGCAATCAGCCCCAGCATTTT. It is translated as CASSQAGDSNQPQHF.

This clone was observed a few times. The V and J genes are TRBV7-2 and TRBJ2-7; 10 bases agree with TRBD1. Per germline, CDR1 SGHTA and CDR2 FQGNSA. Trimming cost V 0 bases and J 4 bases; bases outside gene matches: 6. CDR3 length equals 16 residues. This CDR3 is CASSLALGQGLYEQYF. The CDR3 DNA reads as TGTGCCAGCAGCTTAGCCCTGGGACAGGGGCTTTACGAGCAGTACTTC.

The V call is TRBV5-6, the J call TRBJ2-7; D gene uncertain. Germline V gene lookup returns CDR1 SGHDT and CDR2 YYEEEE. The CDR3 spans 13 residues. V lost 2 bases and J lost 6, with 12 bases in between. The CDR3 DNA follows: TGTGCCAGCAGCTTCCCTCGGACCGTCGAGCAGTACTTC. This translates into CASSFPRTVEQYF.

The V and J genes are TRBV6-5 and TRBJ2-5, with D unclear. CDR1 MNHEY and CDR2 SVGAGI come from the germline V gene. The CDR3 totals 12 residues. Trimming took off 7 bases at V and 4 bases at J, with 10 bases between the two ends. The CDR3: CASNDPLETQYF. In DNA form, the CDR3 reads TGTGCCAGCAATGACCCGTTAGAGACCCAGTACTTC.

This clone was seen a few times. The V gene is TRBV30, the J gene TRBJ1-2, with a possible D match to TRBD1 (6 bases). In germline, CDR1 is GTSNPN, CDR2 SVGIG (reference sequence). The CDR3 sequence is 15 residues long. The germline V and J ends were trimmed by 0 bases and 8 bases, with 19 bases remaining between them. In nucleotides, the CDR3 is TGTGCCTGGAGTGTACTAGTCGGAGGGGGATCGGGCTACACCTTC. Protein: CAWSVLVGGGSGYTF.

This chain connects TRBV18 to TRBJ1-1, with 12 bases matching TRBD1. The CDR3 consists of 18 residues. Trimming took 3 bases from V and 5 from J; bases not matched to a gene: 13. The germline gives CDR1 KGHSH, CDR2 LQKENI. The CDR3 DNA sequence: TGTGCCAGCTCACCCAGAAGGGGACAGGGGGCAAGTCGGACTGAAGCTTTCTTT. Amino acids: CASSPRRGQGASRTEAFF.

V gene TRBV19 combines with J gene TRBJ2-2, with a weak D call TRBD1 (5 bases). Looked up from germline, CDR1 is LNHDA and CDR2 is SQIVND (reference sequence). Trimming pared 6 bases from V and 4 bases from J, leaving 12 bases between. This CDR3 spans 14 amino acids. CDR3 DNA sequence: TGTGCCAGTAGGTGGGGCAGTTCCACCGGGGAGCTGTTTTTT. Its translation: CASRWGSSTGELFF.

The chain links TRBV6-5 to TRBJ1-2; D is undetermined. V lost 3 bases, J lost 8 bases, and 16 bases lay in between. This CDR3 region has 14 residues. Germline V CDR1 and CDR2: MNHEY, SVGAGI. The chain's CDR3 is CASSYSWREGGYTF. The CDR3 DNA reads TGTGCCAGCAGTTATAGCTGGCGGGAAGGAGGCTACACCTTC.

This chain joins TRBV10-2 and TRBJ1-4; D is undetermined. Trimming took off 6 bases at V and 2 bases at J, with 13 bases between the two ends. The length of the CDR3 is 15 residues. CDR1 and CDR2 from the germline V gene are WSHSY and SAAADI. The CDR3 spells CASRRTTETNEKLFF. In DNA, the CDR3 is TGCGCCAGCAGGCGTACCACAGAGACTAATGAAAAACTGTTTTTT.

This chain links TRBV27 with TRBJ1-6; 7 nucleotides line up with TRBD1. The CDR3 is 16 amino acids. Losses at the gene ends were 3 bases for V and 10 bases for J; bases not matched to a gene: 12. The germline V gene has CDR1 MNHEY and CDR2 SMNVEV (reference sequence). The CDR3 spells CASSFFKTGSDSPLHF. The CDR3 coding sequence is TGTGCCAGCAGTTTTTTTAAGACAGGGTCAGACTCACCCCTCCACTTT.